This entry lists 22 T cell receptor beta chains sequenced from one sample in a study of shared clonotypes between healthy human individuals (dated by TCRdb to 2020 to 2021). To prepare the library, the immunoSEQ multiplex PCR assay was applied. TCRdb holds this immuneACCESS table with in-frame rearrangements only. Some clones are missing; in checked studies, unresolved V genes explain under half, and the rest has no known cause. For this sample there are some 1.5 million clones; roughly 98% appear just once. The ten largest make up approximately 0.45% of the sample. The specimen sequenced was naive CD4+ T cells sorted from blood. The label giving this sample's cell subset or site can be read as: CD45RA+ positively selected. These receptors all come from a man younger than 45 in good health.

CDR3 sequence: CASSHKYFYEQYF. Here the CDR3 DNA reads TGTGCCAGCAGCCACAAGTACTTCTACGAGCAGTACTTC. The gene calls are TRBV14 and TRBJ2-7, with D hard to call. This CDR3 is built from 13 residues. Trimming removed 3 bases at V and 3 bases at J, with 9 bases between. CDR1 is SGHDN, CDR2 FVKESK, per germline.

V and J are TRBV28 and TRBJ2-1; D perhaps matches TRBD2 (5 bases). Germline assignment: CDR1 MDHEN and CDR2 SYDVKM. V lost 2 bases and J lost 4, with 12 bases in between. The CDR3 is 15 residues long. For the CDR3, the DNA is TGTGCCAGCAGTTTAAGGAGGAACCCGTACAATGAGCAGTTCTTC. Residues: CASSLRRNPYNEQFF.

The CDR3 coding sequence is TGTGCCAGCAGCTTGCGAGGGGCGAGCACCGGGGAGCTGTTTTTT. Its translation is CASSLRGASTGELFF. The rearrangement uses TRBV5-8 and TRBJ2-2, with D tentatively TRBD1 or TRBD2 (5 bases each). The germline V gene encodes CDR1 SGHTS and CDR2 YDEGEE. There are 15 residues in the CDR3. The V and J ends lost 1 base and 4 bases respectively, with 11 bases between them.

The genes are TRBV5-1 and TRBJ2-3, with 9 bases that match TRBD2. Germline assignment: CDR1 SGHRS and CDR2 YFSETQ. The junction had 9 bases not matched to a gene; V was cut back by 1 base and J by 6 bases. This CDR3 has 16 residues. The CDR3 spells CASSLLPSGTSDTQYF. CDR3 nucleotides: TGCGCCAGCAGCTTGTTGCCTAGCGGGACTTCGGATACGCAGTATTTT.

The DNA of the CDR3 is TGTGCCATCAGTGAGGCGGGCAGTTCCTACAATGAGCAGTTCTTC. This codes for CAISEAGSSYNEQFF. J is TRBJ2-1 and V is TRBV10-3, with D tentatively TRBD2 (5 bases). The germline gives CDR1 ENHRY, CDR2 SYGVKD. Deletions cut 2 bases from V and 1 base from J, with 9 bases between. The CDR3 spans 15 residues.

The J gene is TRBJ1-2, the V gene TRBV10-3; a possible D gene is TRBD1 (6 bases). Between the trimmed V and J ends, which lost 4 bases and 3 bases, there was a span of 15 bases. The CDR3 runs 15 residues. Per germline, CDR1 ENHRY and CDR2 SYGVKD. DNA for the CDR3: TGTGCCATCAGTGCCTTGAGGGGGACTGACTATGGCTACACCTTC. Its protein product is CAISALRGTDYGYTF.

The J gene is TRBJ2-1, the V gene TRBV29-1; no reliable D call. V was shortened by 3 bases and J by 5 bases, with 11 bases between the two germline ends. The CDR3 has 13 residues. Germline V gene lookup returns CDR1 SQVTM and CDR2 ANQGSEA. CDR3 bases: TGCAGCGTTGACAGGAGCGTTAACAATGAGCAGTTCTTC. Translating gives CSVDRSVNNEQFF.

This chain joins TRBV29-1 and TRBJ2-7; D not resolved. Germline V lookup: CDR1 SQVTM, CDR2 ANQGSEA. This CDR3 comprises 16 residues. V was cut by 0 bases and J by 4 bases, with 19 bases left in between. The CDR3 bases are TGCAGCGTTGAAGATTGGGTGGTCAGTGAAGGATACGAGCAGTACTTC. This sequence encodes CSVEDWVVSEGYEQYF.

The chain has TRBV2 and TRBJ2-6, with no clear D. The CDR3 has 15 residues. V was shortened by 0 bases and J by 1 base, with 4 bases between the two germline ends. CDR1 and CDR2 from the germline V gene are SNHLY and FYNNEI. The CDR3 protein is CASSEARSGANVLTF. DNA for the CDR3: TGTGCCAGCAGTGAAGCTCGGTCTGGGGCCAACGTCCTGACTTTC. The whole variable domain, remainder taken from reference TRBV2 and TRBJ2-6, is EPEVTQTPSHQVTQMGQEVILRCVPISNHLYFYWYRQILGQKVEFLVSFYNNEISEKSEIFDDQFSVERPDGSNFTLKIRSTKLEDSAMYFCASSEARSGANVLTFGAGSRLTVL.

The J gene is TRBJ2-1, the V gene TRBV28; D gene ambiguous. The V end lost 3 bases, the J end lost 2 bases, and 11 bases lay between the germline ends. The CDR3 is 15 residues long. In germline, CDR1 is MDHEN, CDR2 SYDVKM. The CDR3 region is CASSLGSFAYNEQFF. The CDR3 nucleotides are TGTGCCAGCAGTTTGGGTTCGTTTGCCTACAATGAGCAGTTCTTC. Complete variable domain (other parts from reference TRBV28 and TRBJ2-1): DVKVTQSSRYLVKRTGEKVFLECVQDMDHENMFWYRQDPGLGLRLIYFSYDVKMKEKGDIPEGYSVSREKKERFSLILESASTNQTSMYLCASSLGSFAYNEQFFGPGTRLTVL.

This clone was found once. The rearrangement joins TRBV23-1 to TRBJ1-2; D is perhaps TRBD1 (6 bases). TRBV23-1 is given ORF status, its function remaining uncertain. V was trimmed by 6 bases and J by 4 bases, leaving 15 bases between them. The CDR3 extends over 14 amino acids. In DNA form, the CDR3 reads TGCGCCAGCAGAATAAGGGGGTGTCTCTATGGCTACACCTTC. Translated, it gives CASRIRGCLYGYTF.

In regard to this clone: The identical CDR3 is also encoded by other nucleotide sequences in the sample. The chain has TRBV19 and TRBJ2-3; D is uncertain. There are 11 residues in the CDR3. Germline V gene sequence: CDR1 LNHDA, CDR2 SQIVND (reference sequence). V was pared by 3 bases and J by 6 bases, with 4 bases between. The CDR3 loop is CASSMGDTQYF. The CDR3 DNA follows: TGTGCCAGTAGTATGGGTGATACGCAGTATTTT.

This clone was detected once. The V gene is TRBV28, the J gene TRBJ2-2; D is unclear. This CDR3 is 12 amino acids long. CDR1 is MDHEN and CDR2 is SYDVKM in the germline V gene. V was clipped by 6 bases and J by 6 bases, with 8 bases between them. Here the CDR3 reads CASRTRPGELFF. CDR3 sequence (DNA): TGTGCCAGCAGGACGAGACCCGGGGAGCTGTTTTTT.

V usage is TRBV20-1 and J usage is TRBJ2-1, with D maybe TRBD2 (6 bases). This CDR3 region has 10 residues. Trimming cost V 5 bases and J 13 bases, with 12 bases left between them. Germline V lookup: CDR1 DFQATT, CDR2 SNEGSKA (reference sequence). Here the CDR3 reads CSAFTSYQFF. DNA for the CDR3: TGCAGTGCTTTTACTAGCTATCAGTTCTTC.

This sequence joins TRBV19 and TRBJ2-1; D is unclear. This CDR3 has 15 residues. The V gene lost 4 bases and the J gene lost 2 bases, with 12 bases spanning the gap. Germline CDR1 reads LNHDA; CDR2 reads SQIVND (reference sequence). CDR3 amino acids: CASSNFFRAYNEQFF. The CDR3, as DNA: TGTGCCAGTAGTAATTTTTTCCGTGCCTACAATGAGCAGTTCTTC.

The rearrangement joins TRBV5-5 to TRBJ1-1, with D possibly matching TRBD1 (6 bases). The CDR3 sequence is 16 residues long. Looked up from germline, CDR1 is SGHKS and CDR2 is YYEKEE (reference sequence). Trimming removed 4 bases from V and 1 base from J, with 17 bases in between. CDR3 coding DNA: TGTGCCAGCAGCCGACAACAGGGCCCTGGGAACACTGAAGCTTTCTTT. It is translated as CASSRQQGPGNTEAFF.

The chain employs TRBV6-5 and TRBJ1-1; no clear D. The CDR3 extends over 11 amino acids. Germline assignment: CDR1 MNHEY and CDR2 SVGAGI. V was clipped by 5 bases and J by 11 bases, with 12 bases between them. CDR3 region: CASSTTSHAFF. DNA for the CDR3: TGTGCCAGCAGTACCACAAGTCATGCTTTCTTT.

The chain recombines TRBV5-4 with TRBJ2-7, with 8 bases aligning to TRBD1. Germline V CDR1 and CDR2: SGHNT, YYREEE (reference sequence). After removal of 1 base from V and 4 bases from J, the junction contained 10 bases not matched to a gene. The CDR3 sequence is 16 residues long. DNA for the CDR3: TGTGCCAGCAGCTTGAGTTCCGGGACAGGAATTTACGAGCAGTACTTC. Protein sequence: CASSLSSGTGIYEQYF.

For this clone: In the same sample, other DNA sequences code for this CDR3. J is TRBJ2-2 and V is TRBV5-1; 8 nucleotides line up with TRBD2. The V gene end was trimmed by 0 bases and the J gene end by 6 bases; junction bases not matched to a gene: 4. Germline CDR1 and CDR2: SGHRS and YFSETQ. This CDR3 region has 15 residues. In nucleotides, the CDR3 is TGCGCCAGCAGCTTGGCGGGAGGGCCGGCCGGGGAGCTGTTTTTT. Its protein product is CASSLAGGPAGELFF.

The chain recombines TRBV7-9 with TRBJ2-4; D possibly corresponds to TRBD2 (5 bases). The length of the CDR3 is 11 residues. The germline gives CDR1 SEHNR, CDR2 FQNEAQ (reference sequence). V shed 5 bases and J shed 15 bases, with 14 bases lying between them. The CDR3 loop reads CASSPWREGYF. CDR3 sequence (DNA): TGTGCCAGCAGCCCATGGAGAGAGGGGTACTTC.

The chain is built from TRBV6-5 and TRBJ2-5, with 10 positions matching TRBD1. Germline loops: CDR1 MNHEY, CDR2 SVGAGI. J was trimmed by 6 bases and V by 7 bases; bases with no gene match: 5. This CDR3 spans 13 amino acids. CDR3 amino acids: CASTRTGGQTQYF. CDR3 DNA sequence: TGTGCCAGCACCAGGACAGGGGGACAGACCCAGTACTTC.

The chain uses TRBV6-6 and TRBJ2-7, with D uncertain. The V and J ends lost 0 bases and 4 bases respectively, with 7 bases between them. Germline lookup yields CDR1 MNHNY and CDR2 SVGAGI (reference sequence). The CDR3 spans 13 residues. Here the CDR3 reads CASSYSWQYEQYF. Written as DNA, the CDR3 is TGTGCCAGCAGTTACTCGTGGCAGTACGAGCAGTACTTC.